The 22 T cell receptor beta chains below all came from one sample that was sequenced in a study of blood T cell repertoires in COVID-19. Produced via immunoSEQ multiplex PCR; TCRdb's table is partial and in-frame only. Of about 220,000 clones in the sample, roughly 80% were seen once. Sequences were obtained from peripheral blood. These receptors came from a woman in her 70s with COVID-19, enrolled during active disease.

The chain recombines TRBV7-8 with TRBJ2-1, with 13 bases matching TRBD2. The CDR3 covers 15 residues. In germline, CDR1 is SGHVS, CDR2 FQNEAQ. J gave up 4 bases and V 5 bases, and 2 bases lay outside the gene matches. The CDR3: CASSPGLAGYNEQFF. The CDR3 DNA follows: TGTGCCAGCAGCCCGGGACTAGCGGGGTACAATGAGCAGTTCTTC.

The chain is built from TRBV28 and TRBJ1-2; 7 bases agree with TRBD1. Germline V gene lookup returns CDR1 MDHEN and CDR2 SYDVKM. The V segment lost 1 base and the J segment 7 bases; nucleotides outside the gene matches: 3. The CDR3 loop spans 13 amino acids. The CDR3 reads CASSLSDRVGYTF. In nucleotides, the CDR3 is TGTGCCAGCAGTTTATCCGACAGGGTTGGCTACACCTTC.

The J gene is TRBJ2-3, the V gene TRBV5-4; 7 nucleotides match TRBD2. J was trimmed by 5 bases and V by 7 bases; bases with no gene match: 7. CDR1 SGHNT and CDR2 YYREEE come from the germline V gene (reference sequence). CDR3 length: 13 residues. The CDR3 spells CASQIPGGDTQYF. DNA of the CDR3: TGTGCCAGCCAAATTCCGGGGGGAGATACGCAGTATTTT.

This clone appeared a single time. This chain connects TRBV19 to TRBJ2-1; TRBD2 matches at 11 bases. Germline assignment: CDR1 LNHDA and CDR2 SQIVND (reference sequence). The length of the CDR3 is 14 residues. Trimming at V came to 5 bases and at J to 8 bases, leaving 5 bases not matched to a gene. DNA for the CDR3: TGTGCCAGTAGTGGCCGACTAGCGGGGCATGAGCAGTTCTTC. It specifies CASSGRLAGHEQFF. Variable domain in full (rest from reference TRBV19 and TRBJ2-1): DGGITQSPKYLFRKEGQNVTLSCEQNLNHDAMYWYRQDPGQGLRLIYYSQIVNDFQKGDIAEGYSVSREKKESFPLTVTSAQKNPTAFYLCASSGRLAGHEQFFGPGTRLTVL.

The rearrangement uses TRBV7-9 and TRBJ1-4, with TRBD1 matching over 8 bases. The CDR3 is 15 amino acids. Germline V gene data show CDR1 as SEHNR and CDR2 as FQNEAQ (reference sequence). V lost 5 bases and J lost 8; bases outside the gene matches: 10. CDR3 bases: TGTGCCAGCAGCCTCCAGACAGGGGTTTACGAAAAACTGTTTTTT. Encoded protein: CASSLQTGVYEKLFF.

The chain recombines TRBV7-6 with TRBJ1-4, with D tentatively TRBD1 (5 bases). Germline CDR1 SGHVS, CDR2 FNYEAQ. V was clipped by 1 base and J by 8 bases, with 14 bases between them. The CDR3 has 15 residues. CDR3 sequence: CASSLGAGGEEKLFF. The CDR3, as DNA: TGTGCCAGCAGCTTAGGAGCAGGAGGGGAGGAAAAACTGTTTTTT.

This clone was picked up one time. DNA of the CDR3: TGTGCCAGCAGCCAAGAAGCGGGGGCACGGTATGGCTACACCTTC. Its protein is CASSQEAGARYGYTF. The V call is TRBV3-1 (or the pseudogene TRBV3-2), the J call TRBJ1-2, with a tentative D call TRBD1 (6 bases). CDR3 size: 15 residues. Trimming stripped 0 bases from V and 5 bases from J, with 13 bases between. The germline gives CDR1 LGHDT, CDR2 YNNKEL (reference sequence).

The rearrangement links TRBV30 to TRBJ2-7; 9 positions match TRBD2. The CDR3 covers 15 residues. Germline values: CDR1 GTSNPN, CDR2 SVGIG (reference sequence). V was pared by 4 bases and J by 1 base, with 8 bases of the junction left unmatched. The CDR3: CAWKVTSGYSYEQYF. CDR3 in DNA: TGTGCCTGGAAGGTGACTAGCGGTTATTCCTACGAGCAGTACTTC.

The rearrangement joins TRBV5-1 to TRBJ2-5; 11 bases align to TRBD2. The CDR3 contains 17 residues. The trim removed 3 bases at V and 3 bases at J, leaving 10 bases unmatched. Germline V gives CDR1 SGHRS, CDR2 YFSETQ. CDR3 amino acids: CASSWGTSGGIEETQYF. The CDR3 DNA is TGCGCCAGCAGCTGGGGGACTAGCGGAGGGATAGAAGAGACCCAGTACTTC.

The chain combines TRBV19 with TRBJ1-1; D is possibly TRBD1 (5 bases). Germline V lookup: CDR1 LNHDA, CDR2 SQIVND (reference sequence). Trimming removed 4 bases at V and 5 bases at J, with 14 bases between. This CDR3 has 14 residues. In DNA, the CDR3 is TGTGCCAGTAGTAATGGGGCTAGTAAGACTGAAGCTTTCTTT. Translated: CASSNGASKTEAFF. Using reference TRBV19 and TRBJ1-1 for the parts outside the CDR3, the full variable domain is DGGITQSPKYLFRKEGQNVTLSCEQNLNHDAMYWYRQDPGQGLRLIYYSQIVNDFQKGDIAEGYSVSREKKESFPLTVTSAQKNPTAFYLCASSNGASKTEAFFGQGTRLTVV.

The rearrangement uses TRBV28 and TRBJ1-4, with D perhaps matching TRBD1 (6 bases). The V and J ends lost 1 base and 4 bases respectively, with 10 bases between them. The CDR3 totals 15 residues. Per the germline V gene, CDR1 is MDHEN and CDR2 is SYDVKM. CDR3 nucleotides: TGTGCCAGCAGTTTATTGGCAGGGGATAATGAAAAACTGTTTTTT. It codes for CASSLLAGDNEKLFF.

The rearrangement uses TRBV18 and TRBJ2-4; possible D gene TRBD1, 6 bases. The CDR3 is 15 amino acids. Germline CDR1 and CDR2: KGHSH and LQKENI. Trimming left V 4 bases short and J 6 bases short, with 16 bases between. CDR3 in amino acids: CASSQPLGQINIQYF. For the CDR3, the DNA is TGTGCCAGCTCACAACCATTGGGACAAATAAACATTCAGTACTTC. Looking up the rest from reference TRBV18 and TRBJ2-4 gives the full variable domain: NAGVMQNPRHLVRRRGQEARLRCSPMKGHSHVYWYRQLPEEGLKFMVYLQKENIIDESGMPKERFSAEFPKEGPSILRIQQVVRGDSAAYFCASSQPLGQINIQYFGAGTRLSVL.

This clone appeared a single time. This chain uses TRBV21-1 with TRBJ1-6; the table names TRBD1, a call not compared with the DNA. TRBV21-1 is a pseudogene. The CDR3 is made up of 17 amino acids. CDR3 amino acids: CASTLGQDISYNSPLHF. CDR3 bases: TGTGCCAGCACCCTAGGACAGGACATCTCCTATAATTCACCCCTCCACTTT.

The chain carries TRBV7-2 and TRBJ1-6; 8 bases agree with TRBD1. V gave up 3 bases and J gave up 8 bases; unmatched junction bases: 3. CDR1 is SGHTA, CDR2 FQGNSA, per germline. This CDR3 contains 14 residues. In DNA form, the CDR3 reads TGTGCCAGCAGCTTTGGGACAGGCTATTCACCCCTCCACTTT. Amino acid sequence: CASSFGTGYSPLHF.

The rearrangement links TRBV5-4 to TRBJ2-3; 12 nucleotides align to TRBD2. V trimming: 4 bases; J trimming: 5 bases; junction bases outside the gene matches: 5. The length of the CDR3 is 15 residues. Germline CDR1 and CDR2: SGHNT and YYREEE (reference sequence). Here the CDR3 reads CASSPGLAGLDTQYF. The CDR3, as DNA: TGTGCCAGCAGCCCTGGACTAGCGGGACTAGATACGCAGTATTTT.

J is TRBJ1-3 and V is TRBV28, with a possible D match to TRBD1 (6 bases). The CDR3 length is 17 residues. CDR1 MDHEN and CDR2 SYDVKM come from the germline V gene. CDR3 DNA: TGTGCGAGCGGCCGAGGGGGGGGCATAAGGCCTGGAAACACCATATATTTT. As protein: CASGRGGGIRPGNTIYF.

This chain connects TRBV18 to TRBJ1-6; 7 positions agree with TRBD1. With V trimmed by 2 bases and J by 6 bases, 16 bases remained unmatched. This CDR3 has 19 residues. Germline CDR1 KGHSH, CDR2 LQKENI. In nucleotides, the CDR3 is TGTGCCAGCTCACCAAGAGTAGGATCCTTAACAGGGGCTAATTCACCCCTCCACTTT. Amino acid sequence: CASSPRVGSLTGANSPLHF.

V is TRBV19 and J is TRBJ1-1, with TRBD1 matching over 7 bases. This CDR3 is 15 amino acids long. Trimming cost V 3 bases and J 4 bases; bases outside gene matches: 8. Looked up from germline, CDR1 is LNHDA and CDR2 is SQIVND (reference sequence). The CDR3: CASSILAGGSTEAFF. CDR3 sequence (DNA): TGTGCCAGTAGTATTTTGGCAGGGGGTAGCACTGAAGCTTTCTTT.

The chain combines TRBV5-1 with TRBJ2-7; D possibly corresponds to TRBD2 (5 bases). Trimming cost V 5 bases and J 2 bases, with 11 bases left between them. This CDR3 comprises 13 residues. Germline V CDR1 and CDR2: SGHRS, YFSETQ. The CDR3, as DNA: TGCGCCAGCAGGGAGGCCCACACCTACGAGCAGTACTTC. This translates into CASREAHTYEQYF.

The sample holds a few counts of this clone. This chain connects TRBV14 to TRBJ2-7, with D possibly matching TRBD1 (6 bases). The V gene lost 1 base and the J gene lost 4 bases, with 14 bases spanning the gap. This CDR3 has 15 residues. Germline CDR1 reads SGHDN; CDR2 reads FVKESK. The CDR3 protein is CASSQVLGGLYEQYF. The CDR3 nucleotides read TGTGCCAGCAGCCAAGTTTTAGGGGGTCTTTACGAGCAGTACTTC.

The chain joins TRBV2 to TRBJ2-1, with 8 bases identical to TRBD2. V shed 8 bases and J 4 bases; nucleotides not matched to a gene: 7. The germline V gene encodes CDR1 SNHLY and CDR2 FYNNEI. The CDR3 is 14 amino acids. In DNA form, the CDR3 reads TGTGCCAGCCTTCGGGAGGGGTTTTACAATGAGCAGTTCTTC. It translates to CASLREGFYNEQFF.

The chain joins TRBV3-1 (or the pseudogene TRBV3-2) to TRBJ1-1; 7 bases are a match to TRBD1. The CDR3 extends over 15 amino acids. J lost 3 bases, V lost 2 bases, and 6 bases had no gene match. The germline gives CDR1 LGHDT, CDR2 YNNKEL (reference sequence). In DNA, the CDR3 is TGTGCCAGCAGCCAAAACAGGGGTAGTTACACTGAAGCTTTCTTT. Protein product: CASSQNRGSYTEAFF.